This T cell receptor (beta chain) was found in a study of blood T cell repertoires in COVID-19. Study summary: In each case, the material was cDNA or gDNA derived from T cells, B-cell-depleted T cells, or PBMCs.

Germline assignment: CDR1 WSHSY and CDR2 SAAADI. The length of the CDR3 is 12 residues. Trimming removed 5 bases from V and 7 bases from J, with 12 bases in between. The table came from immunoSEQ multiplex PCR; TCRdb's copy has only in-frame clones and leaves some out. The sample holds around 300,000 clones, around 86% seen once. The clonotype was recovered from a man in his forties or fifties with acute or convalescent COVID-19. Sequenced sample: peripheral blood. The chain joins TRBV10-2 to TRBJ2-7, with a possible D match to TRBD1 (6 bases). The CDR3 sequence is CASSRYREEQYF. The CDR3 nucleotides read TGCGCCAGCAGTCGCTACAGGGAGGAGCAGTACTTC.